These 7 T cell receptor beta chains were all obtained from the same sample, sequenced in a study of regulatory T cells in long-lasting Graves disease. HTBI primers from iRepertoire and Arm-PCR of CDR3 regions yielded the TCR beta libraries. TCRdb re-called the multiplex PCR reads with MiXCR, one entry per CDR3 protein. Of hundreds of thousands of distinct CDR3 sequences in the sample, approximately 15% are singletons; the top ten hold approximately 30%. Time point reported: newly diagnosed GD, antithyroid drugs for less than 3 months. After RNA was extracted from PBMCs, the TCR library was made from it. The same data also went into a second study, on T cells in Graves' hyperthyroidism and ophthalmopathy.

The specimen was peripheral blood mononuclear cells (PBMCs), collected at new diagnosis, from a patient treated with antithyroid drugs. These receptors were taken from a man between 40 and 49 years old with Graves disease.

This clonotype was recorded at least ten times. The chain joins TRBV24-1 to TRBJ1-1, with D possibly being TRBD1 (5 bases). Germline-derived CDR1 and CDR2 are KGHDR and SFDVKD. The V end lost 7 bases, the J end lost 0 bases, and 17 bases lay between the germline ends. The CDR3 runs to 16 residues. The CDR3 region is CATSDPGTALNTEAFF. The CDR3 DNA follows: TGTGCCACCAGCGACCCAGGGACGGCGTTGAACACTGAAGCTTTCTTT.

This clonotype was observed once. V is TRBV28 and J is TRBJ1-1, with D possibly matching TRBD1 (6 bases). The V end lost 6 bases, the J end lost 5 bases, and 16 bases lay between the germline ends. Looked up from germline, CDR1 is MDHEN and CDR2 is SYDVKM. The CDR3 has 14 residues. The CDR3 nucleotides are TGTGCCAGCAGCTTGGGACACGCTGGGACTGAAGCTTTCTTT. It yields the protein CASSLGHAGTEAFF.

In DNA, the CDR3 is TGTGCCAGCTCACCTCCCCGGATCGCTAACACCGGGGAGCTGTTTTTT. Translation gives CASSPPRIANTGELFF. The chain has TRBV18 and TRBJ2-2; no clear D. Germline CDR1 and CDR2: KGHSH and LQKENI. Trimming removed 3 bases at V and 2 bases at J, with 13 bases between. CDR3 size: 16 residues.

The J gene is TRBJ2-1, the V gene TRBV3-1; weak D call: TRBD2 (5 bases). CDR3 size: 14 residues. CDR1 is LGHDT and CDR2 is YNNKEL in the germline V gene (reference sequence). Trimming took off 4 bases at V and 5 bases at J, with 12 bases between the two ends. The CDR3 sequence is CASSRLGLNNEQFF. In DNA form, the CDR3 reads TGTGCCAGCAGCCGCCTTGGACTGAACAATGAGCAGTTCTTC.

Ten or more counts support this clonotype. This CDR3 reads CASRGNREAFF. The CDR3 coding sequence is TGTGCCAGCAGAGGTAACAGGGAGGCTTTCTTT. The rearrangement uses TRBV28 and TRBJ1-1; tentative D call: TRBD1 (6 bases). CDR1 MDHEN and CDR2 SYDVKM come from the germline V gene. Between the trimmed V and J ends, which lost 6 bases and 11 bases, there was a span of 13 bases. CDR3 length: 11 residues.

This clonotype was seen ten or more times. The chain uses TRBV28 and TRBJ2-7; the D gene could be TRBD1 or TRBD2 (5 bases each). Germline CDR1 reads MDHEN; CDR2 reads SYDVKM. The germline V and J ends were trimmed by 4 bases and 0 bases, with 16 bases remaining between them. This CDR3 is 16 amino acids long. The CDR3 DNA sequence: TGTGCCAGCAGTTCGCCCCCGGGACGTAGCTCCTACGAGCAGTACTTC. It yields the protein CASSSPPGRSSYEQYF. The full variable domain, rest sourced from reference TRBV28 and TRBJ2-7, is DVKVTQSSRYLVKRTGEKVFLECVQDMDHENMFWYRQDPGLGLRLIYFSYDVKMKEKGDIPEGYSVSREKKERFSLILESASTNQTSMYLCASSSPPGRSSYEQYFGPGTRLTVT.

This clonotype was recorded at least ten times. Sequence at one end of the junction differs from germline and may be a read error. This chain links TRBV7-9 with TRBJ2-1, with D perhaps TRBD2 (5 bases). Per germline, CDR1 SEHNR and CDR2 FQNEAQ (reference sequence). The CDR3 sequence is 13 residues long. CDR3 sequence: CASSVASLEGQFF. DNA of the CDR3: TGTGCCAGCAGCGTAGCCTCCCTCGAGGGGCAGTTCTTC.